This entry concerns a single TCR beta chain. Its antigen is unknown. Base-call qualities are not available, and no considerably larger clone is one nucleotide away. The record originates from a study of blood T cell repertoires in COVID-19 (TCRdb year 2020). About the study as a whole: The collaborator samples originated in the United States, Italy and Spain and spanned the acute and convalescent phases of COVID-19. The material from the prospective study consisted of cDNA or gDNA derived from T cells, B-cell-depleted T cells, or PBMCs. Subjects who had been exposed to COVID-19, were actively infected with it, or had recovered from it provided the deeply sampled blood TCRbeta repertoires that made up the dataset. A freely available public database, intended as a resource for researchers studying the immune response to SARS-CoV-2, is where the repertoires were released. The samples were drawn from the first 160 participants of the ongoing ImmuneRACE study and from 1,254 subjects provided by 6 global collaborators. A de-identified subject ID, COVID-19 status, age in years and sex were almost always included in the sample metadata. Where available, HLA class I and class II types were obtained from metadata supplied by the sample provider rather than from assay-based typing.

TCRbeta CDR3 regions were amplified from genomic DNA by means of the immunoSEQ Assay, a bias-controlled multiplex PCR. In the original analysis: The number of nucleated cells in each sample was estimated from the amplification of reference gene primers within the assay. Sequence reads were collapsed and filtered to measure the absolute abundance of every unique TCRbeta CDR3 rearrangement. For each sample, productive Simpson clonality was calculated by taking the square root of Simpson's diversity index across productive rearrangements. TCRdb's version of the immuneACCESS table is confined to in-frame rearrangements and falls short of the full clone set. An unresolved V gene accounts for under half of the shortfall where checked; the remainder is of unknown origin. D and trimming come from the DNA, and the V and J calls and clone size come from that table. The sample table contains over 40,000 clones; only one count was recorded for approximately 90% of them. Of the sample, around 10% falls within the top ten clones.

The research as a whole found: The quantity of clinical and demographic metadata differed by source and by participant and was supplied without curation.

Based on the germline V gene (reference sequence), the CDR1 and CDR2 sequences are SEHNR and FQNEAQ. Inclusive of the bounding cysteine and phenylalanine, the CDR3 is 14 residues long. Only the CDR3 DNA stays, 42 bases, in frame from base 1. V and J are trimmed by 7 bases and 7 bases, and the gene matches miss 8 bases of the junction. Each collaborating institution followed its own protocols to collect whole blood in K2EDTA tubes. For TCRbeta analysis, collaborators shipped samples as frozen whole blood, isolated PBMCs, or DNA extracted from either of those sample types. This chain joins TRBV7-9 to TRBJ2-1, and 9 bases in between align with TRBD2. The TCR originated in a woman of 80 years or more with acute or convalescent COVID-19. The specimen sequenced was peripheral blood. The CDR3 reads CASNPAGGINEQFF. DNA sequence: TGTGCCAGCAACCCCGCGGGAGGGATTAATGAGCAGTTCTTC. Here the CDR3 is joined to the reference TRBV7-9 and TRBJ2-1 genes, and the full variable domain is: DTGVSQNPRHKITKRGQNVTFRCDPISEHNRLYWYRQTLGQGPEFLTYFQNEAQLEKSRLLSDRFSAERPKGSFSTLEIQRTEQGDSAMYLCASNPAGGINEQFFGPGTRLTVL.